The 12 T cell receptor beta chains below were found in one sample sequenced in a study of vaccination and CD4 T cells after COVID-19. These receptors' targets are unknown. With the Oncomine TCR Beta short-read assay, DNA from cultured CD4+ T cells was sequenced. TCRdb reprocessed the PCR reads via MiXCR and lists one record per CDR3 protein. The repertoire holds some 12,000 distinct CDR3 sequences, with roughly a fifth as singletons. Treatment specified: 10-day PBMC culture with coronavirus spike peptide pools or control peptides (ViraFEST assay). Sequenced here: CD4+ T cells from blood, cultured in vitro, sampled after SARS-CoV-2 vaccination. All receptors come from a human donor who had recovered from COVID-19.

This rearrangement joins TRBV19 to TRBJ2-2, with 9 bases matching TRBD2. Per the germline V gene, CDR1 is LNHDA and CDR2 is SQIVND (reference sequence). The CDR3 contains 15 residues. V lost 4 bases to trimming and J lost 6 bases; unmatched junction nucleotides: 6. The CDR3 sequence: CASSTSGTSPGELFF. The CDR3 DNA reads TGTGCCAGTAGTACCTCCGGGACTAGCCCCGGGGAGCTGTTTTTT.

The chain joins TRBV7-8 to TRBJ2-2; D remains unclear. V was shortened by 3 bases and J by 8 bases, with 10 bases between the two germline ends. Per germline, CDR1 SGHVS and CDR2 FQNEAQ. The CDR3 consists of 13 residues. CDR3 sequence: CASSFDGSGELFF. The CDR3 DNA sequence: TGTGCCAGCAGCTTTGACGGATCGGGGGAGCTGTTTTTT. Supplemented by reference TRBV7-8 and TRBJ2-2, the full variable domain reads GAGVSQSPRYKVAKRGQDVALRCDPISGHVSLFWYQQALGQGPEFLTYFQNEAQLDKSGLPSDRFFAERPEGSVSTLKIQRTQQEDSAVYLCASSFDGSGELFFGEGSRLTVL.

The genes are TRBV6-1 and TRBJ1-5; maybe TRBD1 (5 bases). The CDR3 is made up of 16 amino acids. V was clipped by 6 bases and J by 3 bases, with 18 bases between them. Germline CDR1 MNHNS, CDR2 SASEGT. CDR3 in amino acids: CASRDSQGWYNQPQHF. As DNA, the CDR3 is TGTGCCAGCAGGGACTCTCAGGGCTGGTACAATCAGCCCCAGCATTTT.

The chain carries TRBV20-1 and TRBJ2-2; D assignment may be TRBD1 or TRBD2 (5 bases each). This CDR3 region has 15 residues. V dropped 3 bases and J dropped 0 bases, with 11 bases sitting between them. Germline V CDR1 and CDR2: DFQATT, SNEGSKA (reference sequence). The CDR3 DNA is TGCAGTGCTAGCCATGGGACCACGAACACCGGGGAGCTGTTTTTT. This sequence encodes CSASHGTTNTGELFF.

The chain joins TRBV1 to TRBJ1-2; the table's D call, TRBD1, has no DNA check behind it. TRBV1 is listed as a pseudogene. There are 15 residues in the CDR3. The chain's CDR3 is CTSRPGQGGSYGYTF. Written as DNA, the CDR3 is TGCACCAGCCGACCTGGACAGGGCGGAAGCTATGGCTACACCTTC.

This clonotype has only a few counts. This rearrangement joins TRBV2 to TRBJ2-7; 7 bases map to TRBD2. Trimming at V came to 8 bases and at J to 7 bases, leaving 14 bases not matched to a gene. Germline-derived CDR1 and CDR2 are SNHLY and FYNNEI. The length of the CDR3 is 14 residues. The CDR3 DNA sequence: TGTGCCAGCCTTCCTAGCGGCCCTAAGCGGGAGCAGTACTTC. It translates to CASLPSGPKREQYF.

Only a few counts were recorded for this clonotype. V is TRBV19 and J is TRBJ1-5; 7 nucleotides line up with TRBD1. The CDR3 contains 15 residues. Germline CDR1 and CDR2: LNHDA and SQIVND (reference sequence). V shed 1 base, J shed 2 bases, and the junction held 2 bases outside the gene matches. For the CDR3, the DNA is TGTGCCAGTAGTATAGCGGGGACAGGCAATCAGCCCCAGCATTTT. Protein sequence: CASSIAGTGNQPQHF. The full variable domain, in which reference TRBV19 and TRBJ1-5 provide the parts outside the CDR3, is DGGITQSPKYLFRKEGQNVTLSCEQNLNHDAMYWYRQDPGQGLRLIYYSQIVNDFQKGDIAEGYSVSREKKESFPLTVTSAQKNPTAFYLCASSIAGTGNQPQHFGDGTRLSIL.

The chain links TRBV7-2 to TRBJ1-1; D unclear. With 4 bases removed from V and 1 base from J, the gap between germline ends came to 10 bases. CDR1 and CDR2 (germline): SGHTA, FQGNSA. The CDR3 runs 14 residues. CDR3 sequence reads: CASSSRAGNTEAFF. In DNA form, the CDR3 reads TGTGCCAGCAGCTCTAGGGCGGGGAACACTGAAGCTTTCTTT.

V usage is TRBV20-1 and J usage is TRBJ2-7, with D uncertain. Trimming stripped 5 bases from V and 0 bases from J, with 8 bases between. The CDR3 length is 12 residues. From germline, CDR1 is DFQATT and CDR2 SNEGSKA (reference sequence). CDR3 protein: CSAHVDSYEQYF. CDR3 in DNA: TGCAGTGCTCATGTGGACTCCTACGAGCAGTACTTC.

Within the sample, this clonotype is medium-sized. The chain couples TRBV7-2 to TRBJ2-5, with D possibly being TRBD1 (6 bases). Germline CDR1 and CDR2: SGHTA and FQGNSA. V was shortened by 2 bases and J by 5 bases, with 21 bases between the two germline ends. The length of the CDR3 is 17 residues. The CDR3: CASSLRQGQAWRETQYF. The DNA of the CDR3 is TGTGCCAGCAGCTTAAGGCAGGGGCAAGCCTGGAGGGAGACCCAGTACTTC.

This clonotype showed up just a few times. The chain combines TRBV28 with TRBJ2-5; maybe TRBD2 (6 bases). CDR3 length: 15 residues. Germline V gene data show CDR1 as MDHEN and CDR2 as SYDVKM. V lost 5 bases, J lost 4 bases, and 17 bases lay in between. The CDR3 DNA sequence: TGTGCCAGCAGTCCGCTCGGCGGGACCCTAGAGACCCAGTACTTC. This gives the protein CASSPLGGTLETQYF.

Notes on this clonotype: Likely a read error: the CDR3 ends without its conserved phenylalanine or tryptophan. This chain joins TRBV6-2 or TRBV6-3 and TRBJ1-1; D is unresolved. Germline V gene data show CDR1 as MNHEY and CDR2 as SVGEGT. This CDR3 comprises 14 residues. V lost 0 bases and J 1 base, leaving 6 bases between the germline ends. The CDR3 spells CASSYSLPNTEAFL. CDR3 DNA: TGTGCCAGCAGTTACTCCCTCCCGAACACTGAAGCTTTCTTG.